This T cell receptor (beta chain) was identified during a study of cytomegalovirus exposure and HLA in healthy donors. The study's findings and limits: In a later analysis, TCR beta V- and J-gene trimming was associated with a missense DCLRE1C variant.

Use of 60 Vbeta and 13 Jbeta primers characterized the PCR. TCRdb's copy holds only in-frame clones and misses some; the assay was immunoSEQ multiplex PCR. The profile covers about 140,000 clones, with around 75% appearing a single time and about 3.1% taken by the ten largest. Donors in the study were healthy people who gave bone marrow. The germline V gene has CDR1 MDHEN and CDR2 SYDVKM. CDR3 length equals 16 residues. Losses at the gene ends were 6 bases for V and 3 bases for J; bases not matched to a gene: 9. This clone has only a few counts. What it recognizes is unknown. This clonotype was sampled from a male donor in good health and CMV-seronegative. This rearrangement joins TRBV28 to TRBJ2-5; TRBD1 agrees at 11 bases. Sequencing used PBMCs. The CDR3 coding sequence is TGTGCCAGCAGGACCGGGCCGGGACAGGGGGAAGAGACCCAGTACTTC. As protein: CASRTGPGQGEETQYF.